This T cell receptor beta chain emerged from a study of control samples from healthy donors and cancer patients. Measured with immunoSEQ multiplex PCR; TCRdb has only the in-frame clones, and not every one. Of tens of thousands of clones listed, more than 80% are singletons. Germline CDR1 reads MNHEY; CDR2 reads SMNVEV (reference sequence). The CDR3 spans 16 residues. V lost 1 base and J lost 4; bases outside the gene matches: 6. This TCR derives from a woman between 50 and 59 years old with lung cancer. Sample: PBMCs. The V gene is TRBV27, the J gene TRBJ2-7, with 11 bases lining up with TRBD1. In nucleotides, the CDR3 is TGTGCCAGCAGTTTATTCGGGACAGGGGGGCAGTACGAGCAGTACTTC. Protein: CASSLFGTGGQYEQYF.